This T cell receptor (beta chain) was sequenced for a study of control samples from healthy donors and cancer patients (dated by TCRdb to 2018 to 2020). Library preparation employed the immunoSEQ multiplex PCR assay. This immuneACCESS table, as held by TCRdb, lists in-frame sequences with V and J called but not all clones. Of the missing ones, under half trace to an unresolved V gene in checked studies; the others have no known cause. For this sample the table gives under 85,000 clones, of which around 84% were detected only once. Roughly 11% of the sample goes to the ten largest clones. A note on this clone: Its antigen remains undetermined. No much larger clone is present one base from it, and per-base qualities are unavailable.

CDR1 and CDR2 are drawn from the germline V gene (reference sequence): PRHDT, FYEKMQ. The V and J ends are trimmed by 2 bases and 4 bases, leaving 11 bases between them. Measured from the cysteine to the phenylalanine, the CDR3 is 14 residues long. The sequence is cut down to CDR3 DNA, 42 bases in frame from base 1. This receptor was obtained from a man between 60 and 75 years old with head and neck cancer. Sequencing input: PBMCs. The sequence joins TRBV13 to TRBJ1-1, with the D gene too uncertain to name. The DNA is as follows: TGTGCCAGCAGCTTAAGAACTGCCGGCACTGAAGCTTTCTTT. Translated, this gives CASSLRTAGTEAFF.